The entry below describes one TCR beta chain. CDR3 length: 13 amino acids. Between the trimmed V and J ends, which lost 3 bases and 4 bases, there was a span of 9 bases. Germline CDR1 is SGHNT and CDR2 is YYREEE (reference sequence). These data come from a study of blood T cell repertoires in COVID-19. Looking at the study overall: The origin of the acute and convalescent COVID-19 samples was the United States, Italy and Spain. PBMCs, B-cell-depleted T cells, or T cells were the source of the cDNA or gDNA that made up the material.

The assay was immunoSEQ multiplex PCR, and TCRdb's table has in-frame clones only and misses some. The profile covers about 42,000 clones, with about 88% appearing a single time and 15% to 20% taken by the ten largest. This TCR was sampled from a man between 65 and 80 years old with active COVID-19. The sequencing input was peripheral blood. This chain links TRBV5-4 with TRBJ2-3; D unresolved. In DNA, the CDR3 is TGTGCCAGCAGCTCGAGCTCCCCAGATACGCAGTATTTT. The encoded protein is CASSSSSPDTQYF.